This passage covers 22 T cell receptor beta chains from one sample sequenced in a study of blood T cell repertoires in COVID-19. Produced via immunoSEQ multiplex PCR; TCRdb's table is partial and in-frame only. The sample has around 480,000 clones, more than 70% seen once. Sequenced sample: peripheral blood. The receptors were sampled from a woman in her forties or fifties with COVID-19, enrolled during active disease.

This clone was detected once. The V gene is TRBV6-1, the J gene TRBJ1-1; D unresolved. V lost 2 bases and J 10 bases, leaving 17 bases between the germline ends. Germline CDR1 and CDR2: MNHNS and SASEGT. The CDR3 sequence is 14 residues long. CDR3 coding DNA: TGTGCCAGCAGTGAATCACGTCTCTCCTCGGGAGCTTTCTTT. Translated, it gives CASSESRLSSGAFF.

This clone appeared once. The CDR3 reads CASSQVGREFPPAYGYTF. CDR3 DNA: TGTGCCAGCAGCCAAGTGGGCAGGGAATTCCCCCCCGCCTATGGCTACACCTTC. V gene TRBV14 combines with J gene TRBJ1-2; maybe TRBD1 (5 bases). Trimming pared 1 base from V and 4 bases from J, leaving 22 bases between. Germline CDR1 reads SGHDN; CDR2 reads FVKESK. The CDR3 consists of 18 residues.

This clone was observed a few times. V and J are TRBV5-1 and TRBJ2-1; D is perhaps TRBD2 (6 bases). V dropped 4 bases and J dropped 2 bases, with 16 bases sitting between them. Germline assignment: CDR1 SGHRS and CDR2 YFSETQ. The CDR3 length is 16 residues. The CDR3 region is CASSEWGRTTYNEQFF. CDR3 bases: TGCGCCAGCAGCGAGTGGGGACGGACTACCTACAATGAGCAGTTCTTC.

The CDR3 nucleotides are TGTGCCAGCAGCCCCAGGGGGCCGACTAGCACAGATACGCAGTATTTT. This gives the protein CASSPRGPTSTDTQYF. The V call is TRBV7-9, the J call TRBJ2-3; 8 nucleotides match TRBD1. CDR3 length equals 16 residues. V lost 5 bases to trimming and J lost 0 bases; unmatched junction nucleotides: 7. Germline V gene lookup returns CDR1 SEHNR and CDR2 FQNEAQ (reference sequence).

V and J are TRBV10-3 and TRBJ1-1, with TRBD1 matching over 9 bases. CDR1 is ENHRY and CDR2 is SYGVKD in the germline V gene. Trimming took 4 bases from V and 5 from J; bases not matched to a gene: 5. The CDR3 has 14 amino acids. The CDR3 coding sequence is TGTGCCATCAGTGGACAGGGGGGAACGACTGAAGCTTTCTTT. This sequence encodes CAISGQGGTTEAFF.

The V gene is TRBV25-1, the J gene TRBJ2-1; 10 bases align to TRBD2. J was trimmed by 8 bases and V by 1 base; bases with no gene match: 5. Per germline, CDR1 MGHDK and CDR2 SYGVNS. The CDR3 extends over 15 amino acids. CDR3 bases: TGTGCCAGCAGTGAATTAAGCGGGGGGGCAGATGAGCAGTTCTTC. It encodes CASSELSGGADEQFF.

The gene calls are TRBV9 and TRBJ2-1; TRBD1 matches at 10 bases. The CDR3 extends over 15 amino acids. J lost 8 bases, V lost 4 bases, and 9 bases had no gene match. The germline CDR1 and CDR2 sequences are SGDLS and YYNGEE. CDR3 protein: CASSRGQGRYYEQFF. CDR3 coding DNA: TGTGCCAGCAGCCGGGGACAGGGGAGATACTATGAGCAGTTCTTC.

The J gene is TRBJ1-5, the V gene TRBV30, with 8 nucleotides matching TRBD1. V shed 3 bases, J shed 9 bases, and the junction held 7 bases outside the gene matches. There are 13 residues in the CDR3. Germline lookup yields CDR1 GTSNPN and CDR2 SVGIG (reference sequence). CDR3 region: CAWRDRADRPQHF. DNA of the CDR3: TGTGCCTGGAGGGACAGGGCCGATCGGCCCCAGCATTTT. Looking up the rest from reference TRBV30 and TRBJ1-5 gives the full variable domain: SQTIHQWPATLVQPVGSPLSLECTVEGTSNPNLYWYRQAAGRGLQLLFYSVGIGQISSEVPQNLSASRPQDRQFILSSKKLLLSDSGFYLCAWRDRADRPQHFGDGTRLSIL.

Notes on this clone: The same CDR3 arises from other DNA sequences in this sample as well. The genes are TRBV28 and TRBJ1-2; TRBD1 agrees at 8 bases. J lost 4 bases, V lost 6 bases, and 7 bases had no gene match. Germline-derived CDR1 and CDR2 are MDHEN and SYDVKM. The CDR3 sequence is 14 residues long. The CDR3 region is CASSPQGGTYGYTF. The CDR3 nucleotides are TGTGCCAGCAGCCCACAGGGGGGGACCTATGGCTACACCTTC.

The rearrangement links TRBV27 to TRBJ1-5; 11 nucleotides line up with TRBD1. The CDR3 extends over 16 amino acids. V gave up 6 bases and J gave up 4 bases; unmatched junction bases: 8. The germline gives CDR1 MNHEY, CDR2 SMNVEV (reference sequence). The CDR3 DNA is TGTGCCAGCAGCTCGGGACAGGGGGGGGGTAATCAGCCCCAGCATTTT. It codes for CASSSGQGGGNQPQHF.

As DNA, the CDR3 is TGCGCCAGCAGCCCCCCTGGACTCTTCACAGATACGCAGTATTTT. Protein: CASSPPGLFTDTQYF. The V call is TRBV5-1, the J call TRBJ2-3; D might be TRBD2 (5 bases). V dropped 4 bases and J dropped 2 bases, with 14 bases sitting between them. CDR3 size: 15 residues. CDR1 is SGHRS, CDR2 YFSETQ, per germline.

The chain combines TRBV30 with TRBJ2-1; maybe TRBD2 (6 bases). CDR1 and CDR2 (germline): GTSNPN, SVGIG (reference sequence). V was shortened by 0 bases and J by 11 bases, with 11 bases between the two germline ends. This CDR3 is built from 12 residues. CDR3 DNA sequence: TGTGCCTGGAGTGTATTGGCGGGGCAGCAGTTCTTC. Protein: CAWSVLAGQQFF.

The chain has TRBV5-5 and TRBJ2-7, with D possibly being TRBD2 (7 bases). The CDR3 length is 16 residues. Trimming removed 4 bases from V and 3 bases from J, with 20 bases in between. Germline assignment: CDR1 SGHKS and CDR2 YYEKEE (reference sequence). Written as DNA, the CDR3 is TGTGCCAGCAGCCTTGAGGTCCGGGGGGCTCACTACGAGCAGTACTTC. As protein: CASSLEVRGAHYEQYF.

The chain combines TRBV2 with TRBJ1-4; tentatively, D is TRBD1 (5 bases). Germline loops: CDR1 SNHLY, CDR2 FYNNEI. V was clipped by 4 bases and J by 3 bases, with 15 bases between them. The CDR3 spans 16 residues. The DNA of the CDR3 is TGTGCCAGCAGTGTCGCAGGGATTAGGGCTAATGAAAAACTGTTTTTT. This translates into CASSVAGIRANEKLFF.

This clone was seen once. The V and J genes are TRBV15 and TRBJ2-1; 8 bases align to TRBD2. This CDR3 has 15 amino acids. The V gene end was trimmed by 8 bases and the J gene end by 5 bases; junction bases not matched to a gene: 11. Germline values: CDR1 LNHNV, CDR2 YYDKDF (reference sequence). DNA of the CDR3: TGTGCCACCCTACGATCCGGGACTAGAAACAATGAGCAGTTCTTC. It is translated as CATLRSGTRNNEQFF.

The V and J genes are TRBV11-3 and TRBJ2-5, with TRBD2 matching over 9 bases. Trimming removed 8 bases from V and 1 base from J; junction bases left unmatched: 5. This CDR3 spans 14 amino acids. Per the germline V gene, CDR1 is SGHNT and CDR2 is YENEEA. The CDR3 sequence: CASSAGLAQETQYF. The DNA for the CDR3 is TGTGCCAGCTCTGCGGGACTAGCCCAAGAGACCCAGTACTTC.

This clone was observed a handful of times. This chain connects TRBV27 to TRBJ1-6; TRBD1 matches 8 bases. This CDR3 spans 17 amino acids. V gave up 7 bases and J gave up 7 bases; unmatched junction bases: 15. Germline lookup yields CDR1 MNHEY and CDR2 SMNVEV (reference sequence). The CDR3 DNA reads as TGTGCCAGCACCCGTCTACCAGGACAGGGAAAAAATTCACCCCTCCACTTT. Translating gives CASTRLPGQGKNSPLHF.

This chain uses TRBV4-1 with TRBJ1-1; 8 bases are shared with TRBD1. CDR3 length: 15 amino acids. The junction had 9 bases not matched to a gene; V was cut back by 3 bases and J by 6 bases. CDR1 MGHRA and CDR2 YSYEKL come from the germline V gene. Written as DNA, the CDR3 is TGCGCCAGCAGCCACTTCTTACAGGGGGAGGCTGAAGCTTTCTTT. Amino acids: CASSHFLQGEAEAFF.

The rearrangement joins TRBV6-5 to TRBJ1-2, with D possibly matching TRBD1 (6 bases). The V gene lost 7 bases and the J gene lost 7 bases, with 16 bases spanning the gap. The CDR3 has 13 residues. Germline CDR1 is MNHEY and CDR2 is SVGAGI. The chain's CDR3 is CASTPGTSRGYTF. The CDR3 DNA reads as TGTGCCAGCACTCCCGGGACATCGCGTGGCTACACCTTC.

Note on this clone: The same CDR3 arises from other DNA sequences in this sample as well. The CDR3 protein is CASSQDSGGTEAFF. CDR3 in DNA: TGTGCCAGCAGCCAAGATTCAGGGGGCACTGAAGCTTTCTTT. J is TRBJ1-1 and V is TRBV3-1 (or the pseudogene TRBV3-2); 7 bases match TRBD1. The CDR3 is 14 amino acids. Germline CDR1 reads LGHDT; CDR2 reads YNNKEL (reference sequence). After removal of 0 bases from V and 4 bases from J, the junction contained 2 bases not matched to a gene.

V usage is TRBV12-3 or TRBV12-4 and J usage is TRBJ1-5; TRBD1 matches at 7 bases. V shed 4 bases and J 5 bases; nucleotides not matched to a gene: 2. CDR3 size: 13 residues. For the CDR3, the DNA is TGTGCCAGCAGTTCGACAGGGTATCAGCCCCAGCATTTT. Protein sequence: CASSSTGYQPQHF.

The chain has TRBV10-2 and TRBJ1-1, with 9 positions matching TRBD1. The length of the CDR3 is 13 residues. Trimming at V came to 7 bases and at J to 11 bases, leaving 11 bases not matched to a gene. Germline V gene lookup returns CDR1 WSHSY and CDR2 SAAADI. Here the CDR3 reads CASIQGASRGAFF. The DNA for the CDR3 is TGCGCCAGCATACAGGGGGCCTCCAGGGGGGCTTTCTTT.